Below, 22 T cell receptor beta chains from the same sample are listed, as sequenced in a study of T cell responses to AZD1222 COVID-19 vaccine. The assay was immunoSEQ multiplex PCR, and TCRdb's table has in-frame clones only and misses some. The table records under 150,000 clones, roughly 88% of them present only once. The material sequenced was peripheral blood, taken on day 0 of AZD1222 vaccination. Source of these receptors: an adult in good health.

In DNA, the CDR3 is TGTGCCAGAAGCTGGGGCCAACCCATTGGGACTAGCGGGCCACCTCGGGGCACAGATACGCAGTATTTT. This gives the protein CARSWGQPIGTSGPPRGTDTQYF. The gene calls are TRBV5-3 and TRBJ2-3, with 12 bases matching TRBD2. TRBV5-3 is assigned to the ORF class and has an uncertain function. V dropped 3 bases and J dropped 1; count of bases not matched to a gene: 24. The length of the CDR3 is 23 residues.

This rearrangement joins TRBV10-3 to TRBJ1-6, with TRBD1 identical over 7 bases. Germline CDR1 and CDR2: ENHRY and SYGVKD. CDR3 length: 16 residues. Losses at the gene ends were 3 bases for V and 9 bases for J; bases not matched to a gene: 11. This CDR3 reads CAISDSSGGVGSPLHF. DNA for the CDR3: TGTGCCATCAGTGATTCTTCAGGGGGAGTAGGTTCACCCCTCCACTTT.

The chain recombines TRBV19 with TRBJ1-5; perhaps TRBD1 as D (6 bases). Per germline, CDR1 LNHDA and CDR2 SQIVND (reference sequence). V lost 7 bases, J lost 4 bases, and 14 bases lay in between. The CDR3 covers 14 residues. CDR3 sequence reads: CASMGGGRNQPQHF. For the CDR3, the DNA is TGTGCCAGTATGGGAGGGGGAAGGAATCAGCCCCAGCATTTT.

The chain employs TRBV2 and TRBJ1-1; D is uncertain. The V end was cut by 6 bases, the J end by 5 bases, with 10 bases between. Germline V gene lookup returns CDR1 SNHLY and CDR2 FYNNEI. The CDR3 is 12 amino acids. For the CDR3, the DNA is TGTGCCAGCAGACACGACGTGACTGAAGCTTTCTTT. Translated: CASRHDVTEAFF. The entire variable domain, with the rest obtained from reference TRBV2 and TRBJ1-1, is as follows: EPEVTQTPSHQVTQMGQEVILRCVPISNHLYFYWYRQILGQKVEFLVSFYNNEISEKSEIFDDQFSVERPDGSNFTLKIRSTKLEDSAMYFCASRHDVTEAFFGQGTRLTVV.

V usage is TRBV28 and J usage is TRBJ1-2, with D tentatively TRBD1 (5 bases). The CDR3 totals 13 residues. V lost 8 bases and J lost 0, with 10 bases in between. From germline, CDR1 is MDHEN and CDR2 SYDVKM. The DNA of the CDR3 is TGTGCCAGCTGGGGGGGAGCTAACTATGGCTACACCTTC. Translation: CASWGGANYGYTF.

The V and J genes are TRBV11-2 and TRBJ2-3, with 9 bases identical to TRBD1. This CDR3 spans 15 amino acids. Germline V lookup: CDR1 SGHAT, CDR2 FQNNGV. The ends lost 5 bases at V and 0 bases at J; junction bases unmatched: 3. In DNA form, the CDR3 reads TGTGCCAGCAGCATGGACAGGGGAAGCACAGATACGCAGTATTTT. Encoded protein: CASSMDRGSTDTQYF.

The genes are TRBV25-1 and TRBJ1-2; possibly TRBD1 for D (5 bases). This CDR3 has 14 amino acids. CDR1 is MGHDK and CDR2 is SYGVNS in the germline V gene. The V end was cut by 1 base, the J end by 4 bases, with 10 bases between. The CDR3: CASSEWQGSYGYTF. As DNA, the CDR3 is TGTGCCAGCAGTGAATGGCAGGGTAGCTATGGCTACACCTTC.

The rearrangement joins TRBV5-6 to TRBJ2-7; D not certain. Between the trimmed V and J ends, which lost 4 bases and 3 bases, there was a span of 11 bases. This CDR3 is 13 amino acids long. CDR1 SGHDT and CDR2 YYEEEE come from the germline V gene. CDR3 protein: CASSPALRYEQYF. DNA of the CDR3: TGTGCCAGCAGCCCCGCCCTACGCTACGAGCAGTACTTC.

V is TRBV6-5 and J is TRBJ2-5; tentative D call: TRBD1 (5 bases). The germline CDR1 and CDR2 sequences are MNHEY and SVGAGI. CDR3 length: 14 amino acids. V was pared by 7 bases and J by 2 bases, with 14 bases between. The CDR3 bases are TGTGCCAGCACCCGACAGAATCAACAAGAGACCCAGTACTTC. This translates into CASTRQNQQETQYF.

This chain uses TRBV12-3 or TRBV12-4 with TRBJ1-1; weak D call: TRBD1 (5 bases). Between the trimmed V and J ends, which lost 7 bases and 4 bases, there was a span of 13 bases. The CDR3 covers 13 residues. The CDR3 DNA follows: TGTGCCAGCATCCTAGGAGGGGCCACTGAAGCTTTCTTT. Protein product: CASILGGATEAFF.

V gene TRBV5-8 combines with J gene TRBJ2-5, with D perhaps being TRBD1 or TRBD2 (5 bases each). Germline CDR1 is SGHTS and CDR2 is YDEGEE. Trimming pared 5 bases from V and 0 bases from J, leaving 17 bases between. The CDR3 runs 16 residues. The CDR3, as DNA: TGTGCCAGCAGTTGGGACGGGCAAAGGCACCAAGAGACCCAGTACTTC. This codes for CASSWDGQRHQETQYF.

The chain couples TRBV7-6 to TRBJ2-3, with 8 bases lining up with TRBD2. Germline V lookup: CDR1 SGHVS, CDR2 FNYEAQ. The CDR3 contains 16 residues. J gave up 3 bases and V 6 bases, and 11 bases lay outside the gene matches. CDR3 nucleotide sequence: TGTGCCAGCAGTTTTATAGCGGGGCGAACAACAGATACGCAGTATTTT. The encoded protein is CASSFIAGRTTDTQYF.

This clone turned up a few times. The chain recombines TRBV3-1 (or the pseudogene TRBV3-2) with TRBJ1-6, with D perhaps TRBD1 (6 bases). The V end lost 6 bases, the J end lost 8 bases, and 17 bases lay between the germline ends. CDR3 length: 15 amino acids. Germline-derived CDR1 and CDR2 are LGHDT and YNNKEL (reference sequence). CDR3 DNA sequence: TGTGCCAGCAGTACCGGACAGAGGGGTTATTCACCCCTCCACTTT. This codes for CASSTGQRGYSPLHF.

The J gene is TRBJ2-2, the V gene TRBV24-1; D possibly corresponds to TRBD1 (5 bases). CDR1 is KGHDR, CDR2 SFDVKD, per germline. V was shortened by 4 bases and J by 7 bases, with 15 bases between the two germline ends. The CDR3 spans 15 residues. CDR3 residues: CATSEPLQGYGELFF. CDR3 bases: TGTGCCACCAGTGAGCCACTCCAGGGTTACGGGGAGCTGTTTTTT.

The gene calls are TRBV6-5 and TRBJ2-1; D is unclear. Germline-derived CDR1 and CDR2 are MNHEY and SVGAGI. CDR3 length: 13 amino acids. Trimming stripped 5 bases from V and 14 bases from J, with 19 bases between. This CDR3 is CASSPAVGSSKFF. The CDR3 DNA reads TGTGCCAGCAGTCCCGCTGTGGGGTCGAGCAAGTTCTTC.

This clone was seen a single time. The chain links TRBV6-5 to TRBJ2-7; D unclear. This CDR3 spans 11 amino acids. Trimming cost V 6 bases and J 7 bases, with 10 bases left between them. Germline assignment: CDR1 MNHEY and CDR2 SVGAGI. The CDR3 DNA reads as TGTGCCAGCAGCCACTCGTGGGAGCAGTACTTC. It is translated as CASSHSWEQYF.

This clone was found a few times. V gene TRBV13 combines with J gene TRBJ2-7, with TRBD1 matching 9 bases. The CDR3 is 14 residues long. Germline V gives CDR1 PRHDT, CDR2 FYEKMQ (reference sequence). V dropped 5 bases and J dropped 3; count of bases not matched to a gene: 5. The CDR3 spells CASSRQGGLYEQYF. In DNA form, the CDR3 reads TGTGCCAGCAGCCGACAGGGGGGCCTCTACGAGCAGTACTTC.

J is TRBJ1-1 and V is TRBV29-1, with D maybe TRBD1 (5 bases). Germline-derived CDR1 and CDR2 are SQVTM and ANQGSEA. The ends were cut back, 4 bases at V and 0 bases at J, with 6 bases in the middle. The CDR3 has 12 residues. The CDR3 region has the DNA TGCAGCGTTGGACAGATGAACACTGAAGCTTTCTTT. It translates to CSVGQMNTEAFF.

V is TRBV6-5 and J is TRBJ2-3; D is possibly TRBD2 (5 bases). Germline CDR1 reads MNHEY; CDR2 reads SVGAGI. V was pared by 10 bases and J by 2 bases, with 16 bases between. The CDR3 has 14 residues. The CDR3 is CATGVGFYTDTQYF. CDR3 coding DNA: TGTGCCACCGGGGTCGGCTTCTACACAGATACGCAGTATTTT.

The J gene is TRBJ2-1, the V gene TRBV5-1; no clear D gene. The V end was cut by 2 bases, the J end by 7 bases, with 7 bases between. The V gene's germline CDR1 is SGHRS and CDR2 YFSETQ. The CDR3 contains 12 residues. The CDR3 loop is CASSFGSNEQFF. As DNA, the CDR3 is TGCGCCAGCAGCTTCGGTAGTAATGAGCAGTTCTTC.

The chain joins TRBV7-2 to TRBJ1-1; 7 nucleotides match TRBD1. The germline V gene has CDR1 SGHTA and CDR2 FQGNSA. This CDR3 is 14 amino acids long. With V trimmed by 3 bases and J by 1 base, 2 bases remained unmatched. This CDR3 is CASSFTGENTEAFF. As DNA, the CDR3 is TGTGCCAGCAGCTTTACAGGGGAGAACACTGAAGCTTTCTTT.

The chain joins TRBV18 to TRBJ1-4; 7 bases line up with TRBD1. From germline, CDR1 is KGHSH and CDR2 LQKENI. J gave up 5 bases and V 3 bases, and 6 bases lay outside the gene matches. The CDR3 loop spans 15 amino acids. CDR3 nucleotides: TGTGCCAGCTCACCTGCGACAGGGAAGAATGAAAAACTGTTTTTT. This encodes CASSPATGKNEKLFF.